The T cell receptor beta chain described here comes from a study of T cell repertoires in cytomegalovirus infection. Study results and caveats: HLA-C-restricted CMV clonotypes gave the most frequent clonotype in two of eight donors.

TCRdb recomputed calls from the reads with MiXCR, one row per CDR3 protein. The data show 570,000 or so distinct CDR3 sequences, roughly 43% seen once. On this clonotype: Its specificity is unknown.

Sequencing was performed on cultured PBMCs, taken from culture after CMV antigen stimulation. This receptor was identified in a human donor in good health (CMV status not recorded). Some clones in this sample may be carry-over from other donors' samples.

The CDR3 region is CASSWQGADTGELFF. The CDR3 DNA is TGTGCCAGCAGTTGGCAGGGGGCAGACACCGGGGAGCTGTTTTTT. The gene calls are TRBV6-2 or TRBV6-3 and TRBJ2-2; 8 bases agree with TRBD1. J lost 3 bases, V lost 4 bases, and 4 bases had no gene match. Germline V gene sequence: CDR1 MNHEY, CDR2 SVGEGT. The CDR3 loop spans 15 amino acids.